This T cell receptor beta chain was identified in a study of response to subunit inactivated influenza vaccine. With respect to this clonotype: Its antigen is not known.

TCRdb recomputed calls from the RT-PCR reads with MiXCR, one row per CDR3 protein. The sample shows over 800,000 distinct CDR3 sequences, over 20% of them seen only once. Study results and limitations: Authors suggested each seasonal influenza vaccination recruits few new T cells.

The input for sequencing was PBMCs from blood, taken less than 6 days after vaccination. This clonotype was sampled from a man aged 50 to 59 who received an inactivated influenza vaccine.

CDR3 sequence (DNA): TGTGCCACCAGTGGCCTTGACAGAGGTAGCACCTACAATGAGCAGTTCTTC. Its protein product is CATSGLDRGSTYNEQFF. The rearrangement links TRBV24-1 to TRBJ2-1, with TRBD1 as a possible D gene (5 bases). The germline gives CDR1 KGHDR, CDR2 SFDVKD. The CDR3 is 17 residues long. Trimming stripped 5 bases from V and 2 bases from J, with 18 bases between.